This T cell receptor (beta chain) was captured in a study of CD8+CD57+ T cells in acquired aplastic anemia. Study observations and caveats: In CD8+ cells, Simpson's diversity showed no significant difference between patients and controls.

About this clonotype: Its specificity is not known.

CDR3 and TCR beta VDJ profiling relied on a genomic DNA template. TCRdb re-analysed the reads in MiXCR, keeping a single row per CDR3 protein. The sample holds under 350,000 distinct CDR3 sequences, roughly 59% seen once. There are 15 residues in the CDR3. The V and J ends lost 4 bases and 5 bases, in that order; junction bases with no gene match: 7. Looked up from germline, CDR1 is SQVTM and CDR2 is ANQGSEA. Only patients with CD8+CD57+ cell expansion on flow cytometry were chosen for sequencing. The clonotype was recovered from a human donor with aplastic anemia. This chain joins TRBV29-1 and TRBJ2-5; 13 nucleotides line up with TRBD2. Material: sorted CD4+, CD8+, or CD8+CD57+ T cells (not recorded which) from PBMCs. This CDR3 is CSVVMGLAGWETQYF. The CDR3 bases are TGCAGCGTTGTCATGGGACTAGCGGGATGGGAGACCCAGTACTTC.